The 30 T cell receptor beta chains below all came from one sample that was sequenced in a study of T-cell memory formation after mild COVID-19. TCRdb reprocessed the 5' RACE reads with MiXCR, giving one entry per CDR3 protein. The sample carries 470,000 or so distinct CDR3 sequences, over 15% recorded once. The specimen sequenced was PBMCs or a T cell subset sorted from them (not recorded which). Source of these receptors: an adult woman who had mild COVID-19 (a few samples of this study predate the infection). Cell type and time point are not known.

The chain links TRBV7-9 to TRBJ2-6; weak D call: TRBD1 (5 bases). CDR3 length equals 18 residues. Germline loops: CDR1 SEHNR, CDR2 FQNEAQ (reference sequence). The V and J ends lost 5 bases and 2 bases respectively, with 19 bases between them. The CDR3 bases are TGTGCCAGCAGCCCAGGGCCCATTCACCAGACTGGGGCCAACGTCCTGACTTTC. Translating gives CASSPGPIHQTGANVLTF.

The rearrangement joins TRBV3-1 to TRBJ2-1; D not resolved. The CDR3 loop spans 15 amino acids. V gave up 0 bases and J gave up 7 bases, with 13 bases separating them. The germline gives CDR1 LGHDT, CDR2 YNNKEL (reference sequence). The CDR3 reads CASSQELSLGNEQFF. In nucleotides, the CDR3 is TGTGCCAGCAGCCAAGAACTATCCCTAGGGAATGAGCAGTTCTTC.

CDR3 nucleotides: TGTGCCAGCAGCTCATATCGACTAGCGGATTACAATGAGCAGTTCTTC. This encodes CASSSYRLADYNEQFF. The rearrangement uses TRBV11-2 and TRBJ2-1; 9 nucleotides line up with TRBD2. Germline loops: CDR1 SGHAT, CDR2 FQNNGV. J lost 4 bases, V lost 4 bases, and 8 bases had no gene match. CDR3 size: 16 residues.

This clonotype has a handful of counts. CDR3: CASSQQGRASGNTIYF. The CDR3 DNA reads as TGTGCCAGCAGCCAACAAGGACGGGCCTCTGGAAACACCATATATTTT. The chain employs TRBV3-1 and TRBJ1-3; D gene ambiguous. Germline V lookup: CDR1 LGHDT, CDR2 YNNKEL (reference sequence). Trimming took off 2 bases at V and 0 bases at J, with 11 bases between the two ends. This CDR3 has 16 amino acids.

The CDR3 loop is CASSPGRQETQYF. The CDR3 region has the DNA TGTGCCAGCTCACCGGGCAGACAAGAGACCCAGTACTTC. The J gene is TRBJ2-5, the V gene TRBV18, with D hard to call. Trimming removed 3 bases from V and 2 bases from J, with 7 bases in between. Germline V gene lookup returns CDR1 KGHSH and CDR2 LQKENI. The CDR3 spans 13 residues.

This clonotype turned up a few times. The rearrangement links TRBV18 to TRBJ2-5; D call uncertain. Between the trimmed V and J ends, which lost 0 bases and 4 bases, there was a span of 9 bases. CDR1 and CDR2 from the germline V gene are KGHSH and LQKENI. The CDR3 has 14 residues. The CDR3 nucleotides are TGTGCCAGCTCACCACCAAACTCGGCAGAGACCCAGTACTTC. Translating it yields CASSPPNSAETQYF.

This chain uses TRBV20-1 with TRBJ1-1; TRBD1 might be the D (5 bases). Germline lookup yields CDR1 DFQATT and CDR2 SNEGSKA (reference sequence). Trimming took off 0 bases at V and 5 bases at J, with 13 bases between the two ends. The length of the CDR3 is 14 residues. The CDR3 sequence is CSARERGGRTEAFF. DNA for the CDR3: TGCAGTGCTAGAGAACGGGGGGGGAGGACTGAAGCTTTCTTT.

This clonotype turned up a few times. V is TRBV4-1 and J is TRBJ2-1; 13 positions agree with TRBD2. The CDR3 length is 16 residues. Trimming removed 2 bases from V and 5 bases from J; junction bases left unmatched: 3. Per germline, CDR1 MGHRA and CDR2 YSYEKL. The CDR3 loop reads CASSQLGLAGDNEQFF. CDR3 bases: TGCGCCAGCAGCCAACTCGGACTAGCGGGGGACAATGAGCAGTTCTTC.

This clonotype was seen ten or more times. The chain links TRBV18 to TRBJ2-2; TRBD1 matches at 7 bases. The junction had 2 bases not matched to a gene; V was cut back by 1 base and J by 3 bases. The CDR3 spans 15 residues. CDR1 and CDR2 (germline): KGHSH, LQKENI. CDR3 sequence (DNA): TGTGCCAGCTCACCACGGCAGGGGGACACCGGGGAGCTGTTTTTT. Its translation is CASSPRQGDTGELFF.

CDR3 protein: CASRKGLSYEQYF. CDR3 DNA sequence: TGTGCCAGCAGGAAGGGACTTTCCTACGAGCAGTACTTC. This chain uses TRBV12-3 or TRBV12-4 with TRBJ2-7; D possibly corresponds to TRBD2 (6 bases). The CDR3 covers 13 residues. Between the trimmed V and J ends, which lost 6 bases and 1 base, there was a span of 10 bases.

In its sample, this clonotype was seen many times. V gene TRBV12-3 or TRBV12-4 combines with J gene TRBJ1-3; D remains unclear. The CDR3 is 13 residues long. V gave up 4 bases and J gave up 0 bases, with 4 bases separating them. The CDR3 bases are TGTGCCAGCAGTTCCCTCTCTGGAAACACCATATATTTT. As protein: CASSSLSGNTIYF.

The rearrangement uses TRBV7-2 and TRBJ1-2; D is unclear. The ends were cut back, 1 base at V and 2 bases at J, with 8 bases in the middle. The length of the CDR3 is 14 residues. Germline CDR1 SGHTA, CDR2 FQGNSA. The CDR3 loop is CASSLGTLNYGYTF. The DNA of the CDR3 is TGTGCCAGCAGCTTAGGGACCCTCAACTATGGCTACACCTTC.

The chain is built from TRBV18 and TRBJ2-5; 11 bases are a match to TRBD2. Per germline, CDR1 KGHSH and CDR2 LQKENI. The CDR3 runs 17 residues. V trimming: 3 bases; J trimming: 5 bases; junction bases outside the gene matches: 11. For the CDR3, the DNA is TGTGCCAGCTCACCGAAACTAGCGGGAGTTTTTGGTGAGACCCAGTACTTC. It is translated as CASSPKLAGVFGETQYF. The full variable domain, its missing parts supplied by reference TRBV18 and TRBJ2-5, is NAGVMQNPRHLVRRRGQEARLRCSPMKGHSHVYWYRQLPEEGLKFMVYLQKENIIDESGMPKERFSAEFPKEGPSILRIQQVVRGDSAAYFCASSPKLAGVFGETQYFGPGTRLLVL.

This clonotype was counted a few times. The chain links TRBV12-3 or TRBV12-4 to TRBJ1-6, with D maybe TRBD1 (6 bases). The CDR3 runs 19 residues. With 5 bases removed from V and 7 bases from J, the gap between germline ends came to 27 bases. This CDR3 is CASSLITYQGPGENSPLHF. The DNA of the CDR3 is TGTGCCAGCAGTCTAATTACCTATCAGGGGCCGGGGGAAAATTCACCCCTCCACTTT.

This rearrangement joins TRBV9 to TRBJ2-2; 8 nucleotides match TRBD1. J gave up 7 bases and V 3 bases, and 5 bases lay outside the gene matches. Germline loops: CDR1 SGDLS, CDR2 YYNGEE. This CDR3 is built from 14 residues. The DNA for the CDR3 is TGTGCCAGCAGCGCTCGACAGGGGAACGGGGAGCTGTTTTTT. This gives the protein CASSARQGNGELFF.

This rearrangement joins TRBV4-1 to TRBJ1-2, with TRBD1 as a possible D gene (5 bases). There are 17 residues in the CDR3. The V and J ends lost 4 bases and 5 bases respectively, with 23 bases between them. Germline lookup yields CDR1 MGHRA and CDR2 YSYEKL. CDR3 residues: CASSRVGASVESYGYTF. DNA of the CDR3: TGCGCCAGCAGCCGAGTCGGGGCATCGGTAGAAAGTTATGGCTACACCTTC.

This clonotype was detected a few times. V gene TRBV27 combines with J gene TRBJ2-7; maybe TRBD2 (6 bases). This CDR3 is 14 amino acids long. Trimming shortened V by 7 bases and J by 6 bases, and 19 bases separated the two germline ends. Germline CDR1 is MNHEY and CDR2 is SMNVEV (reference sequence). The CDR3 loop reads CASTSRGAGSEQYF. The CDR3 DNA is TGTGCCAGCACCTCCCGGGGCGCGGGGTCCGAGCAGTACTTC.

In this sample, this clonotype turned up a few times. The V and J genes are TRBV27 and TRBJ2-3; D might be TRBD1 or TRBD2, each matching 6 bases. The CDR3 is made up of 14 amino acids. V gave up 7 bases and J gave up 1 base, with 12 bases separating them. CDR1 is MNHEY and CDR2 is SMNVEV in the germline V gene (reference sequence). The CDR3 DNA sequence: TGTGCCAGCATCGCGGGACATCGCACAGATACGCAGTATTTT. Amino acid sequence: CASIAGHRTDTQYF.

V gene TRBV24-1 combines with J gene TRBJ2-7, with a tentative D call TRBD1 (6 bases). Trimming stripped 8 bases from V and 5 bases from J, with 15 bases between. The CDR3 runs 13 residues. CDR1 is KGHDR and CDR2 is SFDVKD in the germline V gene. CDR3 nucleotides: TGTGCCACCAATGGACAGAGCTGGAACGAGCAGTACTTC. This codes for CATNGQSWNEQYF.

This rearrangement joins TRBV4-2 to TRBJ2-1, with TRBD2 matching over 16 bases. The CDR3 length is 19 residues. Trimming at V came to 1 base and at J to 6 bases, leaving 9 bases not matched to a gene. Germline loops: CDR1 LGHNA, CDR2 YNFKEQ. The CDR3 region is CASSQGGLAGGPGFNEQFF. The CDR3 coding sequence is TGTGCCAGCAGCCAAGGGGGACTAGCGGGAGGGCCAGGCTTCAATGAGCAGTTCTTC.

V usage is TRBV12-3 or TRBV12-4 and J usage is TRBJ1-1; no clear D gene. Trimming removed 5 bases at V and 2 bases at J, with 12 bases between. The CDR3 is 14 amino acids. CDR3 sequence (DNA): TGTGCCAGCAGTCCTCGGCTAGGCAACACTGAAGCTTTCTTT. Translated, it gives CASSPRLGNTEAFF.

J is TRBJ2-7 and V is TRBV6-5, with TRBD1 identical over 9 bases. The CDR3 spans 14 residues. Germline V gives CDR1 MNHEY, CDR2 SVGAGI. V lost 4 bases, J lost 5 bases, and 6 bases stayed unmatched. As DNA, the CDR3 is TGTGCCAGCAGTTTGCCGGACAGGGGCCACGAGCAGTACTTC. This encodes CASSLPDRGHEQYF.

V gene TRBV5-6 combines with J gene TRBJ2-7, with D possibly matching TRBD1 (5 bases). The CDR3 totals 18 residues. V lost 4 bases to trimming and J lost 2 bases, with 25 bases between them. Germline-derived CDR1 and CDR2 are SGHDT and YYEEEE. The DNA for the CDR3 is TGTGCCAGCAGCGAAGGCCTACCTATCAGGGTATCGGCCTACGAGCAGTACTTC. It translates to CASSEGLPIRVSAYEQYF.

The CDR3 loop is CASSSTGIHTEAFF. CDR3 DNA: TGTGCCAGCAGTTCCACCGGGATTCACACTGAAGCTTTCTTT. V is TRBV12-3 or TRBV12-4 and J is TRBJ1-1; D not resolved. CDR3 length: 14 residues. V lost 4 bases, J lost 3 bases, and 12 bases lay in between.

This clonotype appeared a few times. The rearrangement joins TRBV7-3 to TRBJ2-1; 11 positions match TRBD1. The CDR3 covers 17 residues. V gave up 0 bases and J gave up 2 bases; unmatched junction bases: 3. Germline lookup yields CDR1 SGHTA and CDR2 FQGTGA. The CDR3 region is CASSLTPGQGAYNEQFF. CDR3 bases: TGTGCCAGCAGCTTAACTCCGGGACAGGGGGCCTACAATGAGCAGTTCTTC.

V gene TRBV14 combines with J gene TRBJ2-4; D gene ambiguous. This CDR3 region has 16 residues. V was trimmed by 1 base and J by 0 bases, leaving 10 bases between them. Per germline, CDR1 SGHDN and CDR2 FVKESK. CDR3 region: CASSQGSQLAKNIQYF. In DNA form, the CDR3 reads TGTGCCAGCAGCCAAGGGTCGCAACTAGCCAAAAACATTCAGTACTTC.

This clonotype appeared a few times. V gene TRBV2 combines with J gene TRBJ2-1; 8 nucleotides match TRBD2. The CDR3 is 13 amino acids. CDR1 and CDR2 from the germline V gene are SNHLY and FYNNEI. Trimming removed 6 bases from V and 5 bases from J; junction bases left unmatched: 3. The CDR3 here is CASSSLADNEQFF. CDR3 coding DNA: TGTGCCAGCAGCTCACTAGCGGACAATGAGCAGTTCTTC.

There are many counts of this clonotype. The V call is TRBV6-1, the J call TRBJ1-5; perhaps TRBD1 as D (5 bases). Germline V gene data show CDR1 as MNHNS and CDR2 as SASEGT. The CDR3 totals 18 residues. The V end lost 5 bases, the J end lost 6 bases, and 26 bases lay between the germline ends. The CDR3 loop reads CASSPTLRTQVGGQPQHF. Written as DNA, the CDR3 is TGTGCCAGCAGTCCTACGTTGCGGACACAGGTGGGGGGTCAGCCCCAGCATTTT.

In DNA, the CDR3 is TGCGCCAGCAGCTTCGAGGGGGGGCACAATGAGCAGTTCTTC. Translation: CASSFEGGHNEQFF. V is TRBV5-1 and J is TRBJ2-1; TRBD2 is a possible D gene (7 bases). Trimming pared 2 bases from V and 5 bases from J, leaving 11 bases between. Germline-derived CDR1 and CDR2 are SGHRS and YFSETQ. The CDR3 length is 14 residues.

The sample holds a few counts of this clonotype. This chain joins TRBV6-5 and TRBJ2-7; D remains ambiguous. V was cut by 2 bases and J by 0 bases, with 5 bases left in between. The germline V gene encodes CDR1 MNHEY and CDR2 SVGAGI. The CDR3 has 13 amino acids. In DNA, the CDR3 is TGTGCCAGCAGTTACCACGGCTCCTACGAGCAGTACTTC. Its translation: CASSYHGSYEQYF.